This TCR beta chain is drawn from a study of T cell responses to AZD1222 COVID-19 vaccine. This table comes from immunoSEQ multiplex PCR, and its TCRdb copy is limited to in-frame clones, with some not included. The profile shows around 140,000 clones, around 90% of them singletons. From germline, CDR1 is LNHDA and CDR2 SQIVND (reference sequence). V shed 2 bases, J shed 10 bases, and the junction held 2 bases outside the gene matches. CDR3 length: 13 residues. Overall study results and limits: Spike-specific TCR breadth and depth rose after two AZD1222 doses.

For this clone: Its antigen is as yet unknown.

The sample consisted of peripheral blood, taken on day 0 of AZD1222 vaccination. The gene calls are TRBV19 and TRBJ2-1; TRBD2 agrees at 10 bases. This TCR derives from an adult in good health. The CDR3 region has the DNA TGTGCCAGTAGTATATTAGCGGGAGGCGAGCAGTTCTTC. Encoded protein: CASSILAGGEQFF.